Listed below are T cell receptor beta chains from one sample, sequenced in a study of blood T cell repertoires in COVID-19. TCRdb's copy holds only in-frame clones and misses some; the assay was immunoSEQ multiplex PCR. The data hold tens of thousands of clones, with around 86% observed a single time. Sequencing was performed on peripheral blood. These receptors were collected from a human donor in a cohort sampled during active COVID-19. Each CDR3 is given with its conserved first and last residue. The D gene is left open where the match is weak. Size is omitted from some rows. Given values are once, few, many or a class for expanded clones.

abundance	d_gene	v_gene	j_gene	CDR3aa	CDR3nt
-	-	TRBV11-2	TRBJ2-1	CASSQKGLRGNEQFF	TGTGCCAGCAGCCAAAAGGGACTCCGGGGGAATGAGCAGTTCTTC
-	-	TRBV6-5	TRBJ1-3	CASSAHRAINTIYF	TGTGCCAGCAGCGCCCACAGGGCTATAAACACCATATATTTT
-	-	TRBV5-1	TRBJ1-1	CASSLVAGGTEAFF	TGCGCCAGCAGCTTGGTGGCAGGAGGTACTGAAGCTTTCTTT
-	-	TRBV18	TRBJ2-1	CASSPTSSYNEQFF	TGTGCCAGCTCACCAACGAGCTCCTACAATGAGCAGTTCTTC
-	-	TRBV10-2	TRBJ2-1	CASLATYNEQFF	TGCGCCAGCCTCGCGACCTACAATGAGCAGTTCTTC
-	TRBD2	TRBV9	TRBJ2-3	CASSELAGGPISDTQYF	TGTGCCAGCAGCGAACTAGCGGGAGGGCCGATCTCAGATACGCAGTATTTT
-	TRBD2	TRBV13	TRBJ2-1	CASSFRTSGYNEQFF	TGTGCCAGCAGCTTCAGGACTAGCGGGTACAATGAGCAGTTCTTC
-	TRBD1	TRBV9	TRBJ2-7	CASSVAPTGNDEQYF	TGTGCCAGCAGCGTCGCCCCGACAGGGAATGACGAGCAGTACTTC
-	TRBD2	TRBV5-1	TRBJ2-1	CASSNGPGRSYNEQFF	TGCGCCAGCTCTAACGGGCCCGGGAGGTCCTACAATGAGCAGTTCTTC
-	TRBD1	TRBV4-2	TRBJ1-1	CASSQPDRGVTEAFF	TGTGCCAGCAGCCAGCCAGACAGGGGGGTCACTGAAGCTTTCTTT
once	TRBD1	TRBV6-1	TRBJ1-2	CASSEGSTGGRGYTF	TGTGCCAGCAGTGAAGGTTCGACAGGGGGACGTGGCTACACCTTC
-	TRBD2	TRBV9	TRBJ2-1	CASGKREKSYNEQFF	TGTGCCAGCGGGAAGCGGGAGAAATCCTACAATGAGCAGTTCTTC
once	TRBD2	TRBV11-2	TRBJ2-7	CASSRGVLPMSEQYF	TGTGCCAGCAGCCGGGGGGTCTTGCCCATGAGCGAGCAGTACTTC
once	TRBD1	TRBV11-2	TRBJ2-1	CASSQVRDSAYNEQFF	TGTGCCAGCAGCCAGGTTCGGGACAGCGCCTACAATGAGCAGTTCTTC
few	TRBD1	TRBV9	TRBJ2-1	CASSVVAGQGRMSEQFF	TGTGCCAGCAGCGTAGTGGCGGGACAGGGAAGGATGAGTGAGCAGTTCTTC
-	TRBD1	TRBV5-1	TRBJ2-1	CASSPLVGQGGHEQFF	TGCGCCAGCAGCCCCCTGGTTGGACAGGGGGGGCATGAGCAGTTCTTC
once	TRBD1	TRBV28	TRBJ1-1	CASSSGDRDSAEAFF	TGTGCCAGCAGTTCCGGGGACAGGGATAGCGCTGAAGCTTTCTTT
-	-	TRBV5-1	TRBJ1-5	CASSLTAGEQPQHF	TGCGCCAGCAGCTTGACGGCAGGGGAGCAGCCCCAGCATTTT
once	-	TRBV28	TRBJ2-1	CASSSLGFEQFF	TGTGCCAGCAGCAGCCTAGGATTTGAGCAGTTCTTC
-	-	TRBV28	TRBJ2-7	CASSWRGDEQYF	TGTGCCAGCAGCTGGAGGGGTGACGAGCAGTACTTC
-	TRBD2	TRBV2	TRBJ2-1	CASRTSEYNEQFF	TGTGCCAGCAGGACTAGCGAGTACAATGAGCAGTTCTTC
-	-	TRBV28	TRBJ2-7	CASSPSGSVYEQYF	TGTGCCAGCAGCCCATCCGGGAGCGTCTACGAGCAGTACTTC